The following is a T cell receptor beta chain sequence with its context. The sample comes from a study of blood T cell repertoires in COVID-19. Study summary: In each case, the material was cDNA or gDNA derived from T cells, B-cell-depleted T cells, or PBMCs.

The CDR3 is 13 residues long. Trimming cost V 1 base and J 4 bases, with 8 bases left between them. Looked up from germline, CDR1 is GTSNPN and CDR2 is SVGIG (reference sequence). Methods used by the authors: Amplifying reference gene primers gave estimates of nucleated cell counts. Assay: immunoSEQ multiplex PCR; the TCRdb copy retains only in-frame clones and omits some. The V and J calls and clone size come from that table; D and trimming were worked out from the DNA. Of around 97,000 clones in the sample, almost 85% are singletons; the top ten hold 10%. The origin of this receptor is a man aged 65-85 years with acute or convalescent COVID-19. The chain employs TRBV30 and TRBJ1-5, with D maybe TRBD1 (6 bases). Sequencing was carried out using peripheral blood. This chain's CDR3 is CAWSATGNQPQHF. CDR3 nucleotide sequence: TGTGCCTGGAGTGCTACAGGGAATCAGCCCCAGCATTTT.